These 17 T cell receptor beta chains came from one sample sequenced in a study of T cells in women clearing cervical HPV infection. Sequencing was performed with immunoSEQ multiplex PCR; in TCRdb, only in-frame clones are kept and a portion is missing. Found here are tens of thousands of clones; the top ten clones hold 1.2%. Sequenced: blood buffy coat. These receptors all come from a woman between 18 and 69 years old with a cervical HPV16 infection that either progressed to CIN3+ or cleared (not recorded which).

As to this clone: Read sequence stops 3 residues before the CDR3 end, and the germline J gene provides the missing end. This chain links TRBV19 with TRBJ1-4; 7 bases agree with TRBD1. This CDR3 has 18 residues. The V gene end was trimmed by 6 bases and the J gene end by 5 bases; junction bases not matched to a gene: 18. Per germline, CDR1 LNHDA and CDR2 SQIVND (reference sequence). CDR3 DNA, as far as it was read: TGTGCCAGTAGCGCTATCAGGGACAGCCAAAAACAAAATGAAAAA. As protein: CASSAIRDSQKQNEK. The whole CDR3 reads CASSAIRDSQKQNEKLFF.

As for this clone: The missing CDR3 end, 3 residues past where the read stops, is filled in from the germline J gene. The chain combines TRBV7-3 with TRBJ2-2; 7 bases are shared with TRBD1. The length of the CDR3 is 15 residues. Unmatched junction bases numbered 3, after V lost 3 bases and J lost 2 bases. The germline gives CDR1 SGHTA, CDR2 FQGTGA. CDR3 bases read: TGTGCCAGCAGCTTGACAGGGCCCAACACCGGGGAG. It is translated as CASSLTGPNTGE. The entire CDR3 reads CASSLTGPNTGELFF. Variable domain in full (rest from reference TRBV7-3 and TRBJ2-2): GAGVSQTPSNKVTEKGKYVELRCDPISGHTALYWYRQSLGQGPEFLIYFQGTGAADDSGLPNDRFFAVRPEGSVSTLKIQRTERGDSAVYLCASSLTGPNTGELFFGEGSRLTVL.

Regarding this clone: The CDR3 extends 3 residues past the end of the read, so its final part is completed from the germline J gene. The chain uses TRBV7-2 and TRBJ1-5; D is possibly TRBD1 (5 bases). CDR3 length: 15 amino acids. Trimming cost V 2 bases and J 4 bases, with 12 bases left between them. Germline V lookup: CDR1 SGHTA, CDR2 FQGNSA. This CDR3 is CASSLLTGPNQPQHF. The DNA read from the CDR3 is TGTGCCAGCAGCTTATTAACAGGACCAAATCAGCCC.

A remark on this clone: The read ends 3 residues before the CDR3 terminus; that terminus is restored from the germline J gene. The chain joins TRBV20-1 to TRBJ2-2, with TRBD2 identical over 12 bases. This CDR3 has 17 residues. Trimming cost V 1 base and J 2 bases; bases outside gene matches: 5. CDR1 DFQATT and CDR2 SNEGSKA come from the germline V gene (reference sequence). CDR3 sequence: CSARVPSGRGNTGELFF. The CDR3 DNA, read in part, is TGCAGTGCTAGAGTCCCTAGCGGGAGGGGTAACACCGGGGAG.

In regard to this clone: The read is 3 residues too short to cover the CDR3 end, so that end is filled in from the germline J gene. This sequence joins TRBV7-9 and TRBJ1-4; the D is unclear. The V and J ends lost 5 bases and 2 bases respectively, with 9 bases between them. CDR3 length: 14 amino acids. Germline values: CDR1 SEHNR, CDR2 FQNEAQ (reference sequence). The sequenced part of the CDR3 DNA is TGTGCCAGCAGCCCACATAACACTAATGAAAAA. Residues: CASSPHNTNEK. The full CDR3 reads CASSPHNTNEKLFF.

Regarding this clone: The read terminates 3 residues ahead of where the CDR3 ends, so the germline J gene completes it. The J gene is TRBJ2-4, the V gene TRBV4-1; D unresolved. V gave up 0 bases and J gave up 2 bases, with 11 bases separating them. The CDR3 is 16 amino acids. Germline assignment: CDR1 MGHRA and CDR2 YSYEKL. The CDR3 DNA, read in part, is TGCGCCAGCAGCCAAGATCCTAGGCTAACCAAAAACATT. Amino acid sequence: CASSQDPRLTKNI. From start to end, the CDR3 is CASSQDPRLTKNIQYF.

Regarding this clone: Read sequence stops 3 residues before the CDR3 end, and the germline J gene provides the missing end. The J gene is TRBJ2-3, the V gene TRBV5-1; 8 bases map to TRBD2. Germline trimming cut 1 base from V and 4 bases from J; bases unmatched to any gene: 2. The CDR3 has 14 residues. CDR1 is SGHRS, CDR2 YFSETQ, per germline. The covered CDR3 bases are TGCGCCAGCAGCTTGTACGGGGGGGCAGATACG. Translated, it gives CASSLYGGADT. The whole CDR3 is CASSLYGGADTQYF.

As for this clone: The CDR3 is cut off 3 residues early in the read; its end comes from the germline J gene. The chain links TRBV5-1 to TRBJ2-6, with unresolved D. Trimming left V 4 bases short and J 0 bases short, with 8 bases between. Germline V gives CDR1 SGHRS, CDR2 YFSETQ. The CDR3 has 15 residues. The CDR3 protein is CASSREASGANVLTF. The CDR3 bases that were read are TGCGCCAGCAGCCGAGAGGCCTCTGGGGCCAACGTC.

Turning to this clone: With the read ending 3 residues before the CDR3 end, the germline J gene is used to fill in that end. The chain combines TRBV12-3 or TRBV12-4 with TRBJ1-4; TRBD1 agrees at 8 bases. Losses at the gene ends were 9 bases for V and 5 bases for J; bases not matched to a gene: 2. This CDR3 is built from 12 residues. This CDR3 reads CASRQGNEKLFF. The CDR3 bases that were read are TGTGCCAGTCGACAGGGGAATGAAAAA.

A remark on this clone: The read comes to an end 3 residues before the CDR3 does, leaving the germline J gene to fill in the end. V and J are TRBV20-1 and TRBJ2-5, with D possibly matching TRBD2 (5 bases). The V gene lost 3 bases and the J gene lost 2 bases, with 13 bases spanning the gap. CDR1 is DFQATT, CDR2 SNEGSKA, per germline (reference sequence). The CDR3 totals 14 residues. CDR3 region: CSASTLTGQETQYF. CDR3 bases read: TGCAGTGCTAGCACTTTAACGGGGCAAGAGACC.

On this clone itself: The read falls 3 residues short of the CDR3 end, and the missing part is taken from the germline J gene. The V call is TRBV18, the J call TRBJ1-4, with TRBD1 matching over 9 bases. CDR1 and CDR2 from the germline V gene are KGHSH and LQKENI. The CDR3 length is 16 residues. V gave up 10 bases and J gave up 7 bases; unmatched junction bases: 16. Incomplete CDR3 DNA: TGTGCCATCAAAGAGGGACAGGGAGGCGTCGGTGAAAAA. Encoded protein: CAIKEGQGGVGEK. The whole CDR3 protein is CAIKEGQGGVGEKLFF.

In regard to this clone: Coverage ceases 3 residues before the CDR3 finishes, and the germline J gene fills in the end. The rearrangement links TRBV11-3 to TRBJ2-3; D not resolved. The CDR3 contains 14 residues. Trimming took off 2 bases at V and 0 bases at J, with 6 bases between the two ends. CDR1 is SGHNT, CDR2 YENEEA, per germline. CDR3 protein: CASSLTASTDTQYF. CDR3 DNA, as far as it was read: TGTGCCAGCAGCTTAACAGCTAGCACAGATACG.

Note on this clone: The read terminates 3 residues ahead of where the CDR3 ends, so the germline J gene completes it. The chain has TRBV20-1 and TRBJ2-5, with TRBD2 identical over 7 bases. Germline V gives CDR1 DFQATT, CDR2 SNEGSKA (reference sequence). The CDR3 spans 14 residues. Losses at the gene ends were 6 bases for V and 4 bases for J; bases not matched to a gene: 11. The CDR3 region is CSARGVEGRETQYF. The covered CDR3 bases are TGCAGTGCCCGGGGGGTGGAGGGTAGAGAGACC.

Of note for this clone: The read ends 3 residues shy of where the CDR3 ends; the end is completed using the germline J gene. This sequence joins TRBV7-9 and TRBJ2-5, with 7 bases matching TRBD2. The CDR3 extends over 14 amino acids. Germline CDR1 reads SEHNR; CDR2 reads FQNEAQ (reference sequence). V trimming: 5 bases; J trimming: 4 bases; junction bases outside the gene matches: 7. The CDR3 bases that were read are TGTGCCAGCAGCCCCGCAGGCGGGGGAGAGACC. This gives the protein CASSPAGGGET. The complete CDR3 sequence is CASSPAGGGETQYF. The entire variable domain, with the rest obtained from reference TRBV7-9 and TRBJ2-5, is as follows: DTGVSQNPRHKITKRGQNVTFRCDPISEHNRLYWYRQTLGQGPEFLTYFQNEAQLEKSRLLSDRFSAERPKGSFSTLEIQRTEQGDSAMYLCASSPAGGGETQYFGPGTRLLVL.

On this clone itself: The read gets to within 3 residues of the CDR3 end, and the germline J gene fills in the rest. V usage is TRBV10-1 and J usage is TRBJ1-2, with 8 bases aligning to TRBD1. The CDR3 has 11 residues. Germline values: CDR1 WNHNN, CDR2 SYGVQD (reference sequence). This CDR3 reads CATDRVSGYTF. Incomplete CDR3 DNA: TGCGCCACGGACAGGGTGAGCGGC.

With respect to this clone: The read terminates 3 residues ahead of where the CDR3 ends, so the germline J gene completes it. The rearrangement uses TRBV18 and TRBJ2-7, with D perhaps TRBD2 (6 bases). V lost 3 bases and J 2 bases, leaving 11 bases between the germline ends. The CDR3 has 14 residues. CDR1 and CDR2 from the germline V gene are KGHSH and LQKENI. The CDR3 is CASSPGLDPYEQYF. The CDR3 bases that were read are TGTGCCAGCTCACCGGGACTGGACCCCTACGAG. The whole variable domain, remainder taken from reference TRBV18 and TRBJ2-7, is NAGVMQNPRHLVRRRGQEARLRCSPMKGHSHVYWYRQLPEEGLKFMVYLQKENIIDESGMPKERFSAEFPKEGPSILRIQQVVRGDSAAYFCASSPGLDPYEQYFGPGTRLTVT.

For this clone: Read data end 3 residues before the CDR3 end; the end is taken from the germline J gene. J is TRBJ2-3 and V is TRBV6-2 or TRBV6-3; possibly TRBD2 for D (6 bases). CDR1 MNHEY and CDR2 SVGEGT come from the germline V gene. The CDR3 covers 16 residues. The V end lost 0 bases, the J end lost 0 bases, and 10 bases lay between the germline ends. The sequenced part of the CDR3 DNA is TGTGCCAGCAGTTACTCCCCCAGCGGGAGCACAGATACG. This translates into CASSYSPSGSTDT. The entire CDR3 is CASSYSPSGSTDTQYF.